The sequence of this T cell receptor (beta chain) was determined in a study of siplizumab effects on memory and regulatory T cells. TCRdb's table, derived via immunoSEQ multiplex PCR, lists solely in-frame clones and lacks some. Of about 100,000 clones listed, roughly 94% were seen once; the top ten hold roughly 0.61%. The V end lost 3 bases, the J end lost 8 bases, and 19 bases lay between the germline ends. The CDR3 runs 15 residues. Per germline, CDR1 KGHSH and CDR2 LQKENI. This clone was seen only a few times. The J gene is TRBJ1-2, the V gene TRBV18, with D perhaps matching TRBD1 (6 bases). This clonotype originated in a human donor in good health. The sample comprised Tregs sorted from blood. CDR3 protein: CASSPSDFRGRGYTF. As DNA, the CDR3 is TGTGCCAGCTCACCCTCGGACTTCAGGGGTAGAGGCTACACCTTC.